Below are 3 T cell receptor beta chains sequenced from a single sample in a study of blood T cell repertoires in COVID-19. Generated by immunoSEQ multiplex PCR, the TCRdb table keeps only in-frame clones and is missing some. The repertoire holds nearly 400,000 clones, with just under 90% as singletons. Sample: PBMCs or T cells enriched from blood (not recorded which). These receptors were collected from a woman aged 25 to 39 who had recovered from COVID-19.

The chain has TRBV7-9 and TRBJ2-3; D remains ambiguous. The germline V gene has CDR1 SEHNR and CDR2 FQNEAQ (reference sequence). The CDR3 contains 15 residues. Trimming shortened V by 5 bases and J by 0 bases, and 12 bases separated the two germline ends. The CDR3: CASSAAPSSTDTQYF. The CDR3 region has the DNA TGTGCCAGCAGCGCAGCCCCTAGTAGCACAGATACGCAGTATTTT.

Of note for this clone: Its ends do not fully match the called genes, so a read error is possible. The gene calls are TRBV6-6 and TRBJ1-6, with TRBD1 as a possible D gene (5 bases). Germline CDR1 is MNHNY and CDR2 is SVGAGI (reference sequence). The CDR3 runs to 14 residues. As DNA, the CDR3 is TGTGCCAGCAGTTACAGGGGCTATCATTCACCCCTCCACTTT. This gives the protein CASSYRGYHSPLHF.

Only one count was recorded for this clone. This chain joins TRBV5-8 and TRBJ1-1; D is uncertain. Per germline, CDR1 SGHTS and CDR2 YDEGEE. Trimming removed 4 bases from V and 6 bases from J, with 16 bases in between. The CDR3 covers 14 residues. The CDR3 is CASSGLQPGAEAFF. The CDR3 DNA sequence: TGTGCCAGCAGCGGACTGCAACCCGGGGCTGAAGCTTTCTTT.